This is a list of T cell receptor beta chains from one sample in a study of T cell changes during pregnancy in multiple sclerosis. Measured with immunoSEQ multiplex PCR; TCRdb has only the in-frame clones, and not every one. The sample includes about 57,000 clones, approximately 86% of them seen just once. Sequences were derived from CD4+ T cells from peripheral blood mononuclear cells, sampled in the third trimester of pregnancy. These TCRs come from a female donor with multiple sclerosis, enrolled in a pregnancy study. The CDR3 runs from the conserved cysteine through the conserved F or W. The D gene is left open where the match is weak. Expanded clones get a size class; other rows say once, few or many, or leave the size out.

TRBJ2-5 | TRBV18 | TRBD1 | once | CASSPRQGTETQYF | TGTGCCAGCTCACCAAGACAGGGAACGGAGACCCAGTACTTC
TRBJ2-5 | TRBV25-1 | TRBD2 | NA | CASSEEMGLAGLRETQYF | TGTGCCAGCAGTGAAGAAATGGGACTAGCGGGATTACGGGAGACCCAGTACTTC
TRBJ2-5 | TRBV11-2 | NA | NA | CASSFGGRGAVETQYF | TGTGCCAGCAGTTTTGGGGGCCGGGGGGCCGTGGAGACCCAGTACTTC
TRBJ1-4 | TRBV5-4 | TRBD1 | NA | CASSAGTANEKLFF | TGTGCCAGCAGCGCCGGGACAGCTAATGAAAAACTGTTTTTT
TRBJ1-6 | TRBV14 | NA | NA | CASSQDRGGDNSPLHF | TGTGCCAGCAGCCAAGATAGGGGGGGAGATAATTCACCCCTCCACTTT
TRBJ2-1 | TRBV19 | TRBD1 | once | CASSIGVGTGTDSYNEQFF | TGTGCCAGTAGTATTGGGGTCGGAACTGGGACAGACTCCTACAATGAGCAGTTCTTC
TRBJ1-2 | TRBV11-2 | NA | NA | CASSSQGGVLGGYTF | TGTGCCAGCAGCTCCCAAGGGGGGGTTTTAGGAGGCTACACCTTC
TRBJ1-1 | TRBV5-1 | NA | NA | CASSFQGMNTEAFF | TGCGCCAGCAGTTTTCAGGGCATGAACACTGAAGCTTTCTTT
TRBJ2-1 | TRBV6-5 | NA | few | CASRSGGEQFF | TGTGCCAGCAGGTCCGGAGGTGAGCAGTTCTTC
TRBJ2-7 | TRBV5-4 | TRBD2 | NA | CASSWGGGAGSNEQYF | TGTGCCAGCAGCTGGGGCGGGGGGGCTGGGTCCAACGAGCAGTACTTC
TRBJ1-1 | TRBV9 | NA | NA | CASSVLSVDEAFF | TGTGCCAGCAGCGTATTGAGCGTAGATGAAGCTTTCTTT
TRBJ1-6 | TRBV27 | NA | NA | CASSRGGTGTGSYNSPLHF | TGTGCCAGCAGTAGGGGGGGCACAGGGACGGGCTCCTATAATTCACCCCTCCACTTT
TRBJ1-2 | TRBV19 | TRBD1 | NA | CASTDEGGFYGYTF | TGTGCCAGTACGGACGAAGGGGGCTTCTATGGCTACACCTTC
TRBJ2-1 | TRBV5-1 | NA | NA | CASSLPGFYNEQFF | TGCGCCAGCAGCTTGCCCGGGTTCTACAATGAGCAGTTCTTC
TRBJ1-4 | TRBV7-6 | NA | NA | CASSLVAGPNEKLFF | TGTGCCAGCAGCTTGGTGGCGGGACCTAATGAAAAACTGTTTTTT
TRBJ2-1 | TRBV10-1 | TRBD2 | NA | CASSAGLAGVDEQFF | TGCGCCAGCAGCGCGGGACTAGCGGGAGTAGATGAGCAGTTCTTC
TRBJ1-3 | TRBV2 | NA | NA | CASSEGQAGNTIYF | TGTGCCAGCAGTGAAGGGCAGGCTGGAAACACCATATATTTT
TRBJ2-5 | TRBV7-6 | TRBD2 | NA | CASSPRRRGGQETQYF | TGTGCCAGCAGCCCCCGGCGGCGGGGGGGCCAGGAGACCCAGTACTTC
TRBJ2-1 | TRBV4-3 | NA | NA | CASSSRGTHNNEQFF | TGCGCCAGCAGCTCACGCGGGACTCATAACAATGAGCAGTTCTTC
TRBJ2-3 | TRBV7-9 | TRBD1 | NA | CASSLTFGQGADTQYF | TGTGCCAGCAGCTTAACCTTTGGACAGGGGGCAGATACGCAGTATTTT
TRBJ1-4 | TRBV27 | TRBD1 | NA | CASSLYGAGTVSRGNEKLFF | TGTGCCAGCTCCCTTTACGGAGCCGGGACAGTTAGTAGAGGGAATGAAAAACTGTTTTTT
TRBJ1-1 | TRBV11-2 | NA | NA | CASRPLRGNTEAFF | TGTGCCAGCAGGCCCCTCCGGGGGAACACTGAAGCTTTCTTT
TRBJ1-2 | TRBV29-1 | NA | NA | CSVAGVANYGYTF | TGCAGCGTCGCCGGGGTAGCTAACTATGGCTACACCTTC
TRBJ2-1 | TRBV13 | TRBD2 | NA | CASSSGLLKYNEQFF | TGTGCCAGCAGCTCGGGACTACTGAAATACAATGAGCAGTTCTTC
TRBJ1-1 | TRBV6-5 | NA | NA | CASSYSLNTEAFF | TGTGCCAGCAGTTACTCCTTGAACACTGAAGCTTTCTTT
TRBJ1-5 | TRBV19 | NA | NA | CASRYREGRPPQHF | TGTGCCAGTCGCTACAGGGAAGGCCGTCCGCCCCAGCATTTT
TRBJ2-7 | TRBV30 | TRBD2 | NA | CALDREGYSEQYF | TGTGCCTTGGACCGGGAGGGCTACAGCGAGCAGTACTTC
TRBJ2-2 | TRBV7-6 | TRBD2 | NA | CASSLAPTSGGANTGELFF | TGTGCCAGCAGCTTAGCGCCGACTAGCGGGGGGGCGAACACCGGGGAGCTGTTTTTT
TRBJ1-4 | TRBV30 | TRBD1 | NA | CALNGQVGEKLFF | TGTGCCTTGAACGGACAGGTGGGCGAAAAACTGTTTTTT
TRBJ2-7 | TRBV23-1 | TRBD2 | NA | CASSQYSGSVYTSYEQYF | TGCGCCAGCAGTCAATATAGCGGGAGTGTCTACACCTCCTACGAGCAGTACTTC
TRBJ2-3 | TRBV7-8 | NA | NA | CASSLGRGFPTDTQYF | TGTGCCAGCAGCTTAGGTCGGGGGTTCCCCACAGATACGCAGTATTTT